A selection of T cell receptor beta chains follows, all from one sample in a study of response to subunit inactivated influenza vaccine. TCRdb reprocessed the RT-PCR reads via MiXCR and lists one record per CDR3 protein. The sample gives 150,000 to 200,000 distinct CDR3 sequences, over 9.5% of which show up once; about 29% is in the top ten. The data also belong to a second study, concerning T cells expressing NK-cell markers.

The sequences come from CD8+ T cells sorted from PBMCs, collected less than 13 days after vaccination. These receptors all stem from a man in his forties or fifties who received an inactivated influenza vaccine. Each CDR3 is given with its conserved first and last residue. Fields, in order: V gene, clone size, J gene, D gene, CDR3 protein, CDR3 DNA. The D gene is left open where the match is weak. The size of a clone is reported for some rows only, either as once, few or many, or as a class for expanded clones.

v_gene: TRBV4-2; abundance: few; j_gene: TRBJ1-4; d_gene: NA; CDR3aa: CASSHATGSGNEKLFF; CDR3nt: TGTGCCAGCAGCCATGCTACAGGGTCAGGGAATGAAAAACTGTTTTTT
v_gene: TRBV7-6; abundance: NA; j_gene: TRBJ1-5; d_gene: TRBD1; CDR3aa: CASSPGGYQPQHF; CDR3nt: TGTGCCAGCAGCCCAGGGGGCTATCAGCCCCAGCATTTT
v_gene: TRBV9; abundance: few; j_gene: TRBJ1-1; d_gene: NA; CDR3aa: CASSLEGMMNTEAFF; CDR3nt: TGTGCCAGCAGCCTAGAAGGGATGATGAACACTGAAGCTTTCTTT
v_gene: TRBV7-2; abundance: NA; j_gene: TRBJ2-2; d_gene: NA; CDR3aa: CASSLDVPNTGELFF; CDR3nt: TGTGCCAGCAGCTTAGACGTTCCGAACACCGGGGAGCTGTTTTTT
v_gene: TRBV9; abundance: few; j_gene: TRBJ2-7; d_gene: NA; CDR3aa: CASSVGRRGGLDEQYF; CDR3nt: TGTGCCAGCAGCGTAGGGCGTAGGGGGGGTCTCGACGAGCAGTACTTC
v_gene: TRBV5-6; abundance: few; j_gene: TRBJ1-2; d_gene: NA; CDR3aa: CASSLGSGRLYGYTF; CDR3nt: TGTGCCAGCAGCTTAGGTTCCGGGCGCCTCTATGGCTACACCTTC
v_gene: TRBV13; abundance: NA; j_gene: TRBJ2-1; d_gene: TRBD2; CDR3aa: CASSTTSGDPYNEQFF; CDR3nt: TGTGCCAGCAGCACGACTAGCGGGGATCCCTACAATGAGCAGTTCTTC
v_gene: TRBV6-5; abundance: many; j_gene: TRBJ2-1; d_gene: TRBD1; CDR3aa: CASSYSWTGNNEQFF; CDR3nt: TGTGCCAGCAGTTACTCGTGGACAGGTAATAATGAGCAGTTCTTC
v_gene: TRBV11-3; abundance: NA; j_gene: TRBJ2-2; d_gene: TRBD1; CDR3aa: CASSLGPTGEFTGELFF; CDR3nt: TGTGCCAGCAGCTTAGGTCCGACAGGGGAGTTCACCGGGGAGCTGTTTTTT
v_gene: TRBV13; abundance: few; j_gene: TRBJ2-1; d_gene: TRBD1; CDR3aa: CASSLDRGRMNEQFF; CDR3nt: TGTGCCAGCAGCTTAGACAGGGGGCGCATGAATGAGCAGTTCTTC